The 29 T cell receptor beta chains below all came from one sample that was sequenced in a study of blood T cell repertoires in COVID-19. Some clones are missing from TCRdb's copy, which holds only in-frame ones; the method was immunoSEQ multiplex PCR. This sample yields approximately 140,000 clones, of which approximately 83% are seen a single time; roughly 1.4% belongs to the top ten. Sequencing was done on a sample of peripheral blood. The receptors were sampled from a human donor in a cohort sampled during active COVID-19.

The gene calls are TRBV6-2 or TRBV6-3 and TRBJ2-2; 7 bases are a match to TRBD1. V lost 2 bases to trimming and J lost 3 bases; unmatched junction nucleotides: 3. The germline CDR1 and CDR2 sequences are MNHEY and SVGEGT. There are 15 residues in the CDR3. The CDR3 is CASSYLQGYTGELFF. The CDR3 DNA follows: TGTGCCAGCAGTTACCTACAGGGGTACACCGGGGAGCTGTTTTTT.

The sample holds a few counts of this clone. The CDR3: CASSEGTADGYTF. The DNA for the CDR3 is TGTGCCAGCAGTGAAGGTACAGCGGATGGCTACACCTTC. V usage is TRBV6-1 and J usage is TRBJ1-2; D not resolved. The V and J ends lost 1 base and 6 bases respectively, with 9 bases between them. This CDR3 is 13 amino acids long. The germline V gene has CDR1 MNHNS and CDR2 SASEGT.

The chain employs TRBV29-1 and TRBJ1-1; the D is unclear. Germline lookup yields CDR1 SQVTM and CDR2 ANQGSEA. The V end was cut by 3 bases, the J end by 3 bases, with 11 bases between. The CDR3 is 13 residues long. In nucleotides, the CDR3 is TGCAGCGTTGAGGTTAGCCCGTACACTGAAGCTTTCTTT. It encodes CSVEVSPYTEAFF.

The chain has TRBV13 and TRBJ2-3; D possibly corresponds to TRBD2 (5 bases). The CDR3 spans 17 residues. Germline V CDR1 and CDR2: PRHDT, FYEKMQ (reference sequence). With 5 bases removed from V and 0 bases from J, the gap between germline ends came to 18 bases. CDR3 nucleotides: TGTGCCAGCAGCCCCTATCCTAGCTCAGTAAGCACAGATACGCAGTATTTT. It encodes CASSPYPSSVSTDTQYF.

This chain connects TRBV11-2 to TRBJ2-3; TRBD2 agrees at 15 bases. The CDR3 length is 19 residues. Germline values: CDR1 SGHAT, CDR2 FQNNGV. The ends lost 1 base at V and 3 bases at J; junction bases unmatched: 8. CDR3 nucleotides: TGTGCCAGCAGCTTAGGGGGACTAGCGGGAGGAGGGAGTACAGATACGCAGTATTTT. Its protein is CASSLGGLAGGGSTDTQYF.

This chain connects TRBV10-3 to TRBJ2-1, with 10 bases aligning to TRBD1. Germline values: CDR1 ENHRY, CDR2 SYGVKD. J gave up 7 bases and V 4 bases, and 7 bases lay outside the gene matches. The CDR3 extends over 15 amino acids. The CDR3 DNA reads TGTGCCATCAGTGGGGGGACAGGGGTAGGTAATGAGCAGTTCTTC. Its translation is CAISGGTGVGNEQFF.

This sequence joins TRBV6-2 or TRBV6-3 and TRBJ2-4; TRBD2 matches at 16 bases. Germline loops: CDR1 MNHEY, CDR2 SVGEGT. The V gene end was trimmed by 4 bases and the J gene end by 1 base; junction bases not matched to a gene: 4. The CDR3 length is 18 residues. The CDR3 region has the DNA TGTGCCAGCAGTTCGGGACTAGCGGGAGGGCCGGCCAAAAACATTCAGTACTTC. It specifies CASSSGLAGGPAKNIQYF.

V and J are TRBV5-1 and TRBJ1-4; D may be TRBD1 (6 bases). Germline V gene sequence: CDR1 SGHRS, CDR2 YFSETQ. This CDR3 is built from 15 residues. V lost 0 bases to trimming and J lost 6 bases, with 12 bases between them. In DNA form, the CDR3 reads TGCGCCAGCAGCTTGGCGGGCAGGGGCGATGAAAAACTGTTTTTT. This translates into CASSLAGRGDEKLFF.

The V and J genes are TRBV28 and TRBJ1-2; D is possibly TRBD1 (6 bases). There are 15 residues in the CDR3. V was shortened by 2 bases and J by 0 bases, with 10 bases between the two germline ends. Germline assignment: CDR1 MDHEN and CDR2 SYDVKM. CDR3 sequence (DNA): TGTGCCAGCAGTTTACCCGGGACATCTAACTATGGCTACACCTTC. It encodes CASSLPGTSNYGYTF.

This clone was found a few times. This chain uses TRBV14 with TRBJ2-7, with TRBD2 matching over 10 bases. CDR3 length: 14 residues. The ends lost 6 bases at V and 1 base at J; junction bases unmatched: 3. CDR1 is SGHDN, CDR2 FVKESK, per germline. The CDR3 region is CASRRTSGSYEQYF. The CDR3 coding sequence is TGTGCCAGCAGAAGGACTAGCGGTTCCTACGAGCAGTACTTC.

The chain combines TRBV6-5 with TRBJ1-1; D call uncertain. The CDR3 consists of 15 residues. Trimming took 5 bases from V and 2 from J, leaving 15 bases between them. Germline V gene sequence: CDR1 MNHEY, CDR2 SVGAGI. CDR3 region: CASSMAGVSNTEAFF. DNA of the CDR3: TGTGCCAGCAGTATGGCCGGGGTCTCAAACACTGAAGCTTTCTTT.

The rearrangement joins TRBV5-4 to TRBJ2-7; 11 bases map to TRBD2. The CDR3 spans 17 residues. From germline, CDR1 is SGHNT and CDR2 YYREEE (reference sequence). V gave up 1 base and J gave up 2 bases; unmatched junction bases: 8. The CDR3 DNA reads as TGTGCCAGCAGCTTGCGATTAGCGGGAGGGATAGCCTACGAGCAGTACTTC. Translated: CASSLRLAGGIAYEQYF.

This clone was counted once. This sequence joins TRBV6-5 and TRBJ2-5; the match to TRBD1 covers 7 bases. With V trimmed by 4 bases and J by 1 base, 6 bases remained unmatched. CDR3 length equals 15 residues. CDR1 MNHEY and CDR2 SVGAGI come from the germline V gene. The CDR3: CASSFDRTGQETQYF. DNA of the CDR3: TGTGCCAGCAGTTTCGACCGGACAGGCCAAGAGACCCAGTACTTC.

The chain has TRBV6-5 and TRBJ1-1; D perhaps matches TRBD1 (6 bases). This CDR3 region has 13 residues. CDR1 MNHEY and CDR2 SVGAGI come from the germline V gene. The V end was cut by 11 bases, the J end by 0 bases, with 13 bases between. This CDR3 reads CAAVGAMNTEAFF. The CDR3 coding sequence is TGTGCCGCCGTGGGGGCCATGAACACTGAAGCTTTCTTT.

Only a few counts were recorded for this clone. This sequence joins TRBV6-2 or TRBV6-3 and TRBJ2-7, with TRBD2 matching over 13 bases. The V segment lost 6 bases and the J segment 4 bases; nucleotides outside the gene matches: 12. CDR1 MNHEY and CDR2 SVGEGT come from the germline V gene. The CDR3 spans 17 residues. In nucleotides, the CDR3 is TGTGCCAGCAGCTCTGGACTAGCGGGAGCCCCCCCATACGAGCAGTACTTC. The encoded protein is CASSSGLAGAPPYEQYF.

The rearrangement links TRBV3-1 (or the pseudogene TRBV3-2) to TRBJ2-7; D not resolved. Between the trimmed V and J ends, which lost 1 base and 2 bases, there was a span of 6 bases. The length of the CDR3 is 13 residues. Germline CDR1 reads LGHDT; CDR2 reads YNNKEL (reference sequence). CDR3: CASSQAGTYEQYF. In DNA, the CDR3 is TGTGCCAGCAGCCAAGCAGGCACCTACGAGCAGTACTTC.

The rearrangement joins TRBV5-6 to TRBJ1-1; TRBD1 agrees at 7 bases. V gave up 4 bases and J gave up 0 bases; unmatched junction bases: 6. CDR3 size: 15 residues. In germline, CDR1 is SGHDT, CDR2 YYEEEE. The CDR3 reads CASSALGGLNTEAFF. The CDR3 DNA follows: TGTGCCAGCAGCGCCCTAGGGGGCCTGAACACTGAAGCTTTCTTT.

The chain recombines TRBV6-5 with TRBJ1-1; D perhaps matches TRBD1 (6 bases). Germline CDR1 is MNHEY and CDR2 is SVGAGI. CDR3 length: 14 residues. With 6 bases removed from V and 1 base from J, the gap between germline ends came to 12 bases. The CDR3 sequence: CASRTPRGNTEAFF. DNA of the CDR3: TGTGCCAGCAGAACACCCAGGGGGAACACTGAAGCTTTCTTT.

CDR3 coding DNA: TGTGCCAGCAGTTTGGAGGGGACCCGCGGGCATCTGTCGCGCGAGCAGTACTTC. Encoded protein: CASSLEGTRGHLSREQYF. This chain links TRBV27 with TRBJ2-7, with D tentatively TRBD2 (6 bases). The CDR3 runs to 18 residues. V lost 3 bases and J lost 6, with 27 bases in between. In germline, CDR1 is MNHEY, CDR2 SMNVEV (reference sequence).

The chain uses TRBV9 and TRBJ2-3; D remains unclear. Trimming shortened V by 4 bases and J by 1 base, and 13 bases separated the two germline ends. The germline V gene has CDR1 SGDLS and CDR2 YYNGEE. The CDR3 extends over 15 amino acids. The CDR3 sequence is CASSPQTSRTDTQYF. CDR3 bases: TGTGCCAGCAGCCCACAGACAAGTCGCACAGATACGCAGTATTTT.

This chain connects TRBV20-1 to TRBJ1-2, with unresolved D. The CDR3 spans 13 residues. The V and J ends lost 3 bases and 5 bases respectively, with 13 bases between them. The germline V gene has CDR1 DFQATT and CDR2 SNEGSKA (reference sequence). CDR3 loop: CSASEITKYGYTF. In DNA, the CDR3 is TGCAGTGCTAGTGAGATTACAAAATATGGCTACACCTTC.

The V and J genes are TRBV5-8 and TRBJ2-3, with 9 nucleotides matching TRBD2. The CDR3 length is 16 residues. The V segment lost 1 base and the J segment 1 base; nucleotides outside the gene matches: 4. Germline loops: CDR1 SGHTS, CDR2 YDEGEE. The CDR3 DNA reads as TGTGCCAGCAGCTTGATAGCGGGAGCGGGCACAGATACGCAGTATTTT. Amino acid sequence: CASSLIAGAGTDTQYF. Full variable domain (outside the CDR3, taken from reference TRBV5-8 and TRBJ2-3): EAGVTQSPTHLIKTRGQQATLRCSPISGHTSVYWYQQALGLGLQFLLWYDEGEERNRGNFPPRFSGRQFPNYSSELNVNALELEDSALYLCASSLIAGAGTDTQYFGPGTRLTVL.

This clone appeared a few times. The chain employs TRBV7-9 and TRBJ2-7; D gene unclear. Trimming took 1 base from V and 3 from J, leaving 10 bases between them. The CDR3 extends over 14 amino acids. The germline V gene encodes CDR1 SEHNR and CDR2 FQNEAQ (reference sequence). The CDR3 loop reads CASSLDLHYYEQYF. DNA for the CDR3: TGTGCCAGCAGCTTAGATCTGCACTACTACGAGCAGTACTTC.

The chain uses TRBV19 and TRBJ1-6; D possibly corresponds to TRBD1 (5 bases). V was pared by 7 bases and J by 0 bases, with 13 bases between. Germline V CDR1 and CDR2: LNHDA, SQIVND (reference sequence). This CDR3 spans 16 amino acids. The CDR3 is CASTPGWSSYNSPLHF. CDR3 in DNA: TGTGCCAGTACTCCAGGGTGGAGCTCCTATAATTCACCCCTCCACTTT.

The chain recombines TRBV7-2 with TRBJ1-3, with TRBD1 matching 7 bases. With 5 bases clipped from V and 8 bases from J, the junction kept 9 bases outside the gene matches. Germline lookup yields CDR1 SGHTA and CDR2 FQGNSA. The CDR3 is 14 residues long. Here the CDR3 reads CASSPTGQTHTIYF. The CDR3 region has the DNA TGTGCCAGCAGCCCGACGGGACAGACGCACACCATATATTTT.

V and J are TRBV4-1 and TRBJ2-2, with TRBD2 matching over 13 bases. V shed 3 bases and J 4 bases; nucleotides not matched to a gene: 2. The germline V gene encodes CDR1 MGHRA and CDR2 YSYEKL. CDR3 length equals 16 residues. The chain's CDR3 is CASSQGTSGTTGELFF. CDR3 DNA sequence: TGCGCCAGCAGCCAGGGGACTAGCGGGACCACCGGGGAGCTGTTTTTT.

The chain couples TRBV28 to TRBJ1-5, with D hard to call. Trimming removed 6 bases from V and 4 bases from J, with 7 bases in between. The CDR3 contains 12 residues. CDR1 and CDR2 (germline): MDHEN, SYDVKM. As DNA, the CDR3 is TGTGCCAGCAGCCTACCGAATCAGCCCCAGCATTTT. Its protein product is CASSLPNQPQHF.

J is TRBJ2-1 and V is TRBV9; TRBD1 aligns across 7 bases. The ends lost 1 base at V and 6 bases at J; junction bases unmatched: 4. CDR3 length: 14 amino acids. Germline V gene data show CDR1 as SGDLS and CDR2 as YYNGEE. CDR3 nucleotides: TGTGCCAGCAGCGTATCCAGGGGGTCCAATGAGCAGTTCTTC. Translation gives CASSVSRGSNEQFF. Based on the CDR3 plus reference TRBV9 and TRBJ2-1, the full variable domain is DSGVTQTPKHLITATGQRVTLRCSPRSGDLSVYWYQQSLDQGLQFLIQYYNGEERAKGNILERFSAQQFPDLHSELNLSSLELGDSALYFCASSVSRGSNEQFFGPGTRLTVL.

The chain uses TRBV19 and TRBJ1-5; 7 nucleotides align to TRBD1. This CDR3 contains 15 residues. Germline V gene data show CDR1 as LNHDA and CDR2 as SQIVND (reference sequence). The V segment lost 5 bases and the J segment 2 bases; nucleotides outside the gene matches: 6. CDR3 amino acids: CASSRTGEGNQPQHF. The CDR3 coding sequence is TGTGCCAGTAGTCGGACAGGTGAGGGCAATCAGCCCCAGCATTTT.